Presented here are 17 T cell receptor beta chains from one specimen sequenced in a study of T cells after yellow fever vaccination. Each CDR3 protein gets one entry after TCRdb re-called the 5' RACE reads with MiXCR. Among under 20,000 distinct CDR3 sequences listed, over 3.5% were seen once. Sequencing was performed on PBMCs, either bulk or a sorted T-cell subset (CD4+, CD8+, memory, or dextramer-sorted; not recorded which), taken 15 days after the yellow fever booster vaccination. The receptors were gathered from a man between 25 and 39 years old who received the YFV17D yellow fever vaccine.

This clonotype was counted many times. V and J are TRBV7-6 and TRBJ2-7; D is possibly TRBD2 (5 bases). Trimming took off 2 bases at V and 0 bases at J, with 8 bases between the two ends. CDR1 and CDR2 (germline): SGHVS, FNYEAQ. The CDR3 spans 14 residues. The CDR3 nucleotides are TGTGCCAGCAGCTTATTCAGCGGCTCCTACGAGCAGTACTTC. Amino acids: CASSLFSGSYEQYF.

This clonotype was seen at least ten times. This chain uses TRBV7-2 with TRBJ2-5; 9 nucleotides align to TRBD1. CDR1 is SGHTA, CDR2 FQGNSA, per germline. The V gene end was trimmed by 1 base and the J gene end by 5 bases; junction bases not matched to a gene: 11. The CDR3 covers 17 residues. CDR3 residues: CASSLVGQGYIEETQYF. CDR3 nucleotide sequence: TGTGCCAGCAGCTTAGTGGGACAGGGTTATATAGAGGAGACCCAGTACTTC.

This clonotype has at least ten counts. The V gene is TRBV5-1, the J gene TRBJ2-7; either TRBD1 or TRBD2 may supply D (5 bases each). Trimming took off 3 bases at V and 4 bases at J, with 11 bases between the two ends. Germline assignment: CDR1 SGHRS and CDR2 YFSETQ. The CDR3 is 13 amino acids. This CDR3 reads CASSSGTGYEQYF. As DNA, the CDR3 is TGCGCCAGCAGCTCTGGGACGGGGTACGAGCAGTACTTC.

Within the sample, this clonotype is medium-sized. This chain connects TRBV7-9 to TRBJ1-1; D possibly corresponds to TRBD1 (5 bases). The CDR3 extends over 14 amino acids. Trimming shortened V by 4 bases and J by 3 bases, and 12 bases separated the two germline ends. Germline V gene lookup returns CDR1 SEHNR and CDR2 FQNEAQ (reference sequence). The chain's CDR3 is CASSYGGRDTEAFF. The CDR3 nucleotides read TGTGCCAGCAGCTATGGGGGTCGAGACACTGAAGCTTTCTTT.

This clonotype is medium-sized within its sample. This sequence joins TRBV12-3 or TRBV12-4 and TRBJ2-1; 8 bases agree with TRBD1. The CDR3 totals 14 residues. The V and J ends lost 6 bases and 5 bases, in that order; junction bases with no gene match: 6. CDR3 sequence reads: CASRDRVYDNEQFF. In nucleotides, the CDR3 is TGTGCCAGCAGGGACAGGGTTTACGACAATGAGCAGTTCTTC.

This clonotype was counted at least ten times. The CDR3 protein is CASSLVGTSGIVETQYF. The CDR3 nucleotides read TGTGCCAGCAGCTTAGTTGGGACTAGCGGGATTGTAGAGACCCAGTACTTC. This rearrangement joins TRBV7-2 to TRBJ2-5; 13 nucleotides agree with TRBD2. Trimming removed 1 base from V and 4 bases from J; junction bases left unmatched: 6. The germline gives CDR1 SGHTA, CDR2 FQGNSA. The CDR3 covers 17 residues.

This clonotype was counted a few times. Its ends do not fully match the called genes, so a read error is possible. The chain employs TRBV7-7 and TRBJ1-4, with D uncertain. Germline lookup yields CDR1 SSHAT and CDR2 FNYEAQ (reference sequence). The CDR3 spans 13 residues. For the CDR3, the DNA is TGTGCTAGCAGCACAAGCTCGGGGGAAAAACTGTTTTTT. It specifies CASSTSSGEKLFF.

This clonotype has a count of ten or more. The J gene is TRBJ2-1, the V gene TRBV28; 8 positions match TRBD1. Germline assignment: CDR1 MDHEN and CDR2 SYDVKM. Trimming cost V 5 bases and J 6 bases; bases outside gene matches: 12. This CDR3 has 16 amino acids. The CDR3 reads CASSPLKDRESNEQFF. The CDR3 DNA reads as TGTGCCAGCAGTCCCCTTAAGGACAGGGAAAGCAATGAGCAGTTCTTC.

This clonotype was seen at least ten times. The CDR3 protein is CASSLAAVMNTEAFF. The CDR3 DNA is TGTGCCAGCAGTTTAGCCGCAGTCATGAACACTGAAGCTTTCTTT. The rearrangement uses TRBV12-3 or TRBV12-4 and TRBJ1-1; the D is unclear. V lost 0 bases and J lost 0, with 8 bases in between. The CDR3 sequence is 15 residues long.

This clonotype was counted ten times or more. The rearrangement links TRBV28 to TRBJ2-7, with D possibly TRBD1 on 6 matching bases. CDR3 length equals 12 residues. V was trimmed by 10 bases and J by 7 bases, leaving 17 bases between them. Germline V gene data show CDR1 as MDHEN and CDR2 as SYDVKM. The CDR3: CAITGTPAEQYF. The CDR3 DNA follows: TGTGCCATTACAGGGACACCAGCGGAGCAGTACTTC.

In its sample, this clonotype ranks as medium-sized. This chain uses TRBV5-1 with TRBJ2-7; 9 bases map to TRBD1. The junction had 10 bases not matched to a gene; V was cut back by 7 bases and J by 5 bases. The germline V gene has CDR1 SGHRS and CDR2 YFSETQ. The CDR3 is made up of 14 amino acids. The CDR3 DNA reads TGCGCCAGCGGGTCCGGGACAGGGACCCACGAGCAGTACTTC. It encodes CASGSGTGTHEQYF.

This clonotype was seen ten or more times. This chain links TRBV6-4 with TRBJ2-3, with D possibly matching TRBD1 (6 bases). The germline V gene encodes CDR1 MRHNA and CDR2 SNTAGT. CDR3 length: 16 residues. V was shortened by 4 bases and J by 1 base, with 15 bases between the two germline ends. In nucleotides, the CDR3 is TGTGCCAGCAGTGCGGCGGCCAGGGGTGGCACAGATACGCAGTATTTT. Protein product: CASSAAARGGTDTQYF.

The sample holds many counts of this clonotype. V gene TRBV19 combines with J gene TRBJ2-1; 9 bases map to TRBD2. This CDR3 region has 17 residues. Germline assignment: CDR1 LNHDA and CDR2 SQIVND (reference sequence). J gave up 2 bases and V 7 bases, and 12 bases lay outside the gene matches. The CDR3 spells CASIPTAGGRAYNEQFF. Written as DNA, the CDR3 is TGTGCCAGTATTCCTACGGCGGGAGGGCGGGCCTACAATGAGCAGTTCTTC.

This clonotype was detected ten times or more. The rearrangement joins TRBV2 to TRBJ2-7, with 7 positions matching TRBD1. Germline V CDR1 and CDR2: SNHLY, FYNNEI. The CDR3 sequence is 13 residues long. The J segment lost 3 bases and the V segment lost 8 bases, leaving 7 bases of the junction unmatched. As DNA, the CDR3 is TGTGCCAGCGGTAGGACAGGAGGCTACGAGCAGTACTTC. This gives the protein CASGRTGGYEQYF.

In this sample, this clonotype turned up many times. This rearrangement joins TRBV12-3 or TRBV12-4 to TRBJ2-7, with a weak D call TRBD2 (5 bases). The CDR3 covers 12 residues. V was pared by 1 base and J by 7 bases, with 8 bases between. CDR3 residues: CASSLVPGEQYF. The CDR3 coding sequence is TGTGCCAGCAGTTTAGTGCCGGGGGAGCAGTACTTC.

This clonotype showed up many times. The chain is built from TRBV5-8 and TRBJ2-1; D is unclear. Germline V CDR1 and CDR2: SGHTS, YDEGEE. Deletions cut 0 bases from V and 10 bases from J, with 5 bases between. The CDR3 length is 11 residues. This chain's CDR3 is CASSLEREQFF. DNA of the CDR3: TGTGCCAGCAGCTTGGAAAGGGAGCAGTTCTTC.

This clonotype is medium-sized. The genes are TRBV20-1 and TRBJ1-1; D is undetermined. V lost 6 bases to trimming and J lost 0 bases, with 11 bases between them. CDR1 and CDR2 (germline): DFQATT, SNEGSKA (reference sequence). This CDR3 contains 13 residues. The CDR3 loop reads CSASRTMNTEAFF. In DNA form, the CDR3 reads TGCAGTGCGAGCAGGACCATGAACACTGAAGCTTTCTTT.